These T cell receptor beta chains were read from a single sample in a study of T cells in Graves' hyperthyroidism and ophthalmopathy. TCRdb itself ran the multiplex PCR reads through MiXCR, one entry per CDR3 protein. The sample contains a few hundred thousand distinct CDR3 sequences, roughly 18% of which appear only once. The sequenced sample was blood. The receptors derive from a woman between 50 and 59 years old with Graves' hyperthyroidism. The CDR3 runs from the conserved cysteine through the conserved F or W. D genes are given only for firm matches. Rows may omit the clone size; those that give it use once, few, many or a size class.

CASSPPGPGTDTQYF	TGTGCCAGCTCACCACCGGGACCGGGCACAGATACGCAGTATTTT	TRBJ2-3	NA	NA	TRBV18
CASSITDNYGYTF	TGTGCCAGTAGTATCACCGACAACTATGGCTACACCTTC	TRBJ1-2	few	NA	TRBV19
CASRALPAGELFF	TGTGCCAGCAGGGCCCTCCCTGCCGGGGAGCTGTTTTTT	TRBJ2-2	many	NA	TRBV2
CASSFGGDPVTQYF	TGTGCCAGCAGTTTTGGGGGGGACCCAGTTACGCAGTATTTT	TRBJ2-3	NA	TRBD2	TRBV13
CASSFALLGELFF	TGTGCCAGCAGTTTCGCCCTCCTAGGGGAGCTGTTTTTT	TRBJ2-2	NA	NA	TRBV12-3/TRBV12-4
CASSRGQGPETQYF	TGTGCCAGTAGCCGAGGACAGGGCCCAGAGACCCAGTACTTC	TRBJ2-5	few	TRBD1	TRBV19
CASSLSMIQETQYF	TGCGCCAGCAGCTTGTCCATGATACAAGAGACCCAGTACTTC	TRBJ2-5	NA	NA	TRBV5-1
CASSIDGGGSGTNNEQFF	TGTGCCAGTAGTATAGACGGGGGCGGGAGCGGGACAAACAATGAGCAGTTCTTC	TRBJ2-1	few	NA	TRBV19
CASSRELRGPDSPLHF	TGTGCCAGCAGTCGTGAACTCAGGGGGCCTGATTCACCCCTCCACTTT	TRBJ1-6	few	TRBD1	TRBV2
CSARPRGQDSYGYTF	TGCAGTGCTAGGCCCCGCGGACAGGATAGCTATGGCTACACCTTC	TRBJ1-2	NA	TRBD1	TRBV20-1
CASSWRTYEQYF	TGTGCCAGCAGTTGGAGAACCTACGAGCAGTACTTC	TRBJ2-7	many	NA	TRBV3-1
CSVDVGAGNTIYF	TGCAGCGTTGATGTGGGGGCAGGAAACACCATATATTTT	TRBJ1-3	few	NA	TRBV29-1
CASSADSSNTEAFF	TGTGCCAGCAGTGCTGACAGTTCGAACACTGAAGCTTTCTTT	TRBJ1-1	many	NA	TRBV2
CASSLDVRASSYEQYF	TGTGCCAGCAGCTTGGATGTCAGGGCTAGCTCCTACGAGCAGTACTTC	TRBJ2-7	few	NA	TRBV5-6
CASSLEGRNEQFF	TGTGCCAGCAGCTTGGAAGGCAGAAATGAGCAGTTCTTC	TRBJ2-1	NA	NA	TRBV5-8
CASSQTAHGYTF	TGTGCCAGCAGCCAGACAGCTCATGGCTACACCTTC	TRBJ1-2	few	NA	TRBV3-1
CASGFGGSDTQYF	TGTGCTAGTGGTTTTGGGGGTAGCGATACGCAGTATTTT	TRBJ2-3	few	NA	TRBV12-5
CSVLPGTQSSYEQYF	TGCAGCGTCCTTCCCGGGACCCAGAGCTCCTACGAGCAGTACTTC	TRBJ2-7	NA	NA	TRBV29-1
CASSSPRLAGDDTQYF	TGTGCCAGCAGTTCCCCTCGACTAGCGGGGGACGATACGCAGTATTTT	TRBJ2-3	once	TRBD2	TRBV27
CASIDVQETQYF	TGTGCCAGCATCGATGTCCAAGAGACCCAGTACTTC	TRBJ2-5	many	NA	TRBV7-9
CASTEMVNTEAFF	TGTGCCAGCACGGAGATGGTGAACACTGAAGCTTTCTTT	TRBJ1-1	many	NA	TRBV12-3/TRBV12-4
CASNGGARANNEQFF	TGTGCCAGCAACGGCGGGGCAAGGGCCAACAATGAGCAGTTCTTC	TRBJ2-1	many	NA	TRBV11-2
CASSYSIGGTDLYEQYF	TGTGCCAGCAGTTACTCGATCGGCGGGACAGACCTCTACGAGCAGTACTTC	TRBJ2-7	NA	NA	TRBV6-5
CASSIGGGPPYNEQFF	TGTGCCAGTAGTATAGGAGGAGGGCCCCCTTACAATGAGCAGTTCTTC	TRBJ2-1	NA	NA	TRBV19
CSVRGQGASGANVLTF	TGCAGCGTGCGGGGACAGGGGGCATCTGGGGCCAACGTCCTGACTTTC	TRBJ2-6	few	TRBD1	TRBV29-1
CAWSVSAGYRTTLYGGLFF	TGTGCCTGGAGTGTATCGGCGGGCTACCGTACCACCTTATACGGGGGGCTGTTTTTT	TRBJ2-2	NA	NA	TRBV30
CAWRNSGPNYGYTF	TGTGCCTGGAGAAACAGTGGACCCAACTATGGCTACACCTTC	TRBJ1-2	many	NA	TRBV30
CASSRGPNTEAFF	TGTGCCAGCAGCAGGGGACCGAACACTGAAGCTTTCTTT	TRBJ1-1	NA	NA	TRBV6-1
CASSFSTGTETQYF	TGTGCCAGCAGCTTCTCAACAGGGACGGAGACCCAGTACTTC	TRBJ2-5	many	NA	TRBV11-2
CASSPPTTTGGDEQFF	TGCGCCAGCAGCCCCCCAACCACGACAGGGGGCGATGAGCAGTTCTTC	TRBJ2-1	NA	TRBD1	TRBV4-1
CSASGDATNEKLFF	TGCAGTGCTAGTGGGGATGCAACTAATGAAAAACTGTTTTTT	TRBJ1-4	many	NA	TRBV20-1
CASSLSGLATHNEQFF	TGTGCCAGCAGCTTATCGGGACTAGCAACACACAATGAGCAGTTCTTC	TRBJ2-1	NA	TRBD2	TRBV7-3
CASRAGVEDEQFF	TGTGCCAGCAGGGCGGGAGTCGAGGATGAGCAGTTCTTC	TRBJ2-1	few	TRBD2	TRBV9
CASSRMDSNQPQHF	TGTGCCAGCAGTCGGATGGATAGCAATCAGCCCCAGCATTTT	TRBJ1-5	many	NA	TRBV12-3/TRBV12-4
CASSLVWERTGELFF	TGTGCCAGCAGCTTAGTATGGGAGAGGACCGGGGAGCTGTTTTTT	TRBJ2-2	many	NA	TRBV11-2
CASSEETGFGYNEQFF	TGCGCCAGCAGTGAAGAGACAGGGTTTGGGTACAATGAGCAGTTCTTC	TRBJ2-1	NA	TRBD1	TRBV10-1
CASSLGQAAYNEQFF	TGTGCCAGCAGCTTAGGACAGGCGGCCTACAATGAGCAGTTCTTC	TRBJ2-1	many	NA	TRBV11-2
CASRPFWDRRDEAFF	TGTGCCAGCAGGCCCTTTTGGGACAGGCGAGATGAAGCTTTCTTT	TRBJ1-1	NA	TRBD1	TRBV28
CASSHTSNLPPGNTGELFF	TGCGCCAGCAGCCATACTTCGAACCTCCCCCCGGGGAACACCGGGGAGCTGTTTTTT	TRBJ2-2	few	NA	TRBV4-1